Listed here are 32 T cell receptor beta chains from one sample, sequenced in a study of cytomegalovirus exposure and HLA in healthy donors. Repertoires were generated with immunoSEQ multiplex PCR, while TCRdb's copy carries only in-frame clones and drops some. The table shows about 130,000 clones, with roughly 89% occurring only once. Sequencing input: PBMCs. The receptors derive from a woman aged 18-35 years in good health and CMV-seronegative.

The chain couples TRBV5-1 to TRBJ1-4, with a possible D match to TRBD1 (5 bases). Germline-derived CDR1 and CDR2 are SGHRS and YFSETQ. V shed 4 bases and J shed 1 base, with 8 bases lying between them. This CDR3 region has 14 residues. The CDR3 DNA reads TGCGCCAGCAGCGCGGGGGGAACTAATGAAAAACTGTTTTTT. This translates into CASSAGGTNEKLFF.

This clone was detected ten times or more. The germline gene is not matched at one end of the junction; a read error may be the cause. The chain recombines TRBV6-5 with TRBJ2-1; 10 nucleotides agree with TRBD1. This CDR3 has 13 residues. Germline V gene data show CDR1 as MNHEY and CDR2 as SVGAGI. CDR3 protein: CASRHTRQGASLF. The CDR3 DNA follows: TGTGCCAGCAGACACACCCGACAGGGGGCATCGCTCTTC.

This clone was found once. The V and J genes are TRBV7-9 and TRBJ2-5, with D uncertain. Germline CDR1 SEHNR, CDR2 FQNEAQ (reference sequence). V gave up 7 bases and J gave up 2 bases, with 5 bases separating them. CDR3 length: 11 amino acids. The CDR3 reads CASTYQETQYF. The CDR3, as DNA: TGTGCCAGCACCTATCAAGAGACCCAGTACTTC.

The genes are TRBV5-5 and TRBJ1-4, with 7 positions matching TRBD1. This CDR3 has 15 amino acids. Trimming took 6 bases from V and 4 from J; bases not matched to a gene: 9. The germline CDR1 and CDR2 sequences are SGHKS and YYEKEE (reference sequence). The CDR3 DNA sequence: TGTGCCAGCAATACGCCGGGACAGAGTAATGAAAAACTGTTTTTT. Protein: CASNTPGQSNEKLFF. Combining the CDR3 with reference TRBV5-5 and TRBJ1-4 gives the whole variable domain DAGVTQSPTHLIKTRGQQVTLRCSPISGHKSVSWYQQVLGQGPQFIFQYYEKEERGRGNFPDRFSARQFPNYSSELNVNALLLGDSALYLCASNTPGQSNEKLFFGSGTQLSVL.

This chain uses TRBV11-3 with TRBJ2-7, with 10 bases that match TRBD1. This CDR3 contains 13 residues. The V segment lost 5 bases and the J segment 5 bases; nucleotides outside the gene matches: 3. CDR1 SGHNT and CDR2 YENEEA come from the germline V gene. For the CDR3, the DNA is TGTGCCAGCAGCCAGACAGGGGGCAACGAGCAGTACTTC. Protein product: CASSQTGGNEQYF.

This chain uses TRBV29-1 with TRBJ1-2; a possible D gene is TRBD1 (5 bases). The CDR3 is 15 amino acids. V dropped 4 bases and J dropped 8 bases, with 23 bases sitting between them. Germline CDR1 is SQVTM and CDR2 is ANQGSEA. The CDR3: CSVGNSRGGFRGYTF. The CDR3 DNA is TGCAGCGTTGGTAACAGCCGCGGGGGTTTTAGGGGCTACACCTTC. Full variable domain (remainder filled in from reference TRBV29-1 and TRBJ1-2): SAVISQKPSRDICQRGTSLTIQCQVDSQVTMMFWYRQQPGQSLTLIATANQGSEATYESGFVIDKFPISRPNLTFSTLTVSNMSPEDSSIYLCSVGNSRGGFRGYTFGSGTRLTVV.

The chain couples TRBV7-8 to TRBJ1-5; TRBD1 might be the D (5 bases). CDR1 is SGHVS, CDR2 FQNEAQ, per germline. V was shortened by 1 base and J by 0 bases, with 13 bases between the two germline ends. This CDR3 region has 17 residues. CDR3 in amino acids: CASSLGGDAYSNQPQHF. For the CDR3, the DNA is TGTGCCAGCAGCTTAGGGGGGGACGCGTATAGCAATCAGCCCCAGCATTTT.

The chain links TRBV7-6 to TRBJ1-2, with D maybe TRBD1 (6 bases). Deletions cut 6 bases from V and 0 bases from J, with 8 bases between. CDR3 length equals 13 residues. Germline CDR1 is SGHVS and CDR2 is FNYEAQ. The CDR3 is CASSPGANYGYTF. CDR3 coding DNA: TGTGCCAGCAGTCCAGGGGCTAACTATGGCTACACCTTC.

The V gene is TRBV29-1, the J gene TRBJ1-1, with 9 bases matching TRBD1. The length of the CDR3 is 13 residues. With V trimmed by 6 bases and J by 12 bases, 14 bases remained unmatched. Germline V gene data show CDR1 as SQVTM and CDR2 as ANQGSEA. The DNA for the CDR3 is TGCAGCGTCCCCACTGGGGAGACAGGGGGAACTTTCTTT. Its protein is CSVPTGETGGTFF.

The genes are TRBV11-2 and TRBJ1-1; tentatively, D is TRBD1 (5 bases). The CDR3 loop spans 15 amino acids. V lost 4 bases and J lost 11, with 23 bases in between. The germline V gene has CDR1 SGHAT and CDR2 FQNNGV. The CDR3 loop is CASSSGGAGAGMAFF. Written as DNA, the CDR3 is TGTGCCAGCAGCTCCGGGGGTGCCGGCGCTGGGATGGCTTTCTTT.

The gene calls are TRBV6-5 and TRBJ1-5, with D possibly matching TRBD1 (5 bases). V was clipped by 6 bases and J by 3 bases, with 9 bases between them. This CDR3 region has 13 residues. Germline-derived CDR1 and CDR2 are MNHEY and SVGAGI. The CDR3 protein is CASRGGSNQPQHF. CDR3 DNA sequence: TGTGCCAGCAGGGGGGGGTCCAATCAGCCCCAGCATTTT.

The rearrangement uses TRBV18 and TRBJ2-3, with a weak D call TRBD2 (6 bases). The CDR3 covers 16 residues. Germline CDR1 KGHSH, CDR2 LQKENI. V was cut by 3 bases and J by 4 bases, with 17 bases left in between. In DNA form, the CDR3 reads TGTGCCAGCTCACCCCAAATCTTAGCGGATGCAGATACGCAGTATTTT. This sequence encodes CASSPQILADADTQYF.

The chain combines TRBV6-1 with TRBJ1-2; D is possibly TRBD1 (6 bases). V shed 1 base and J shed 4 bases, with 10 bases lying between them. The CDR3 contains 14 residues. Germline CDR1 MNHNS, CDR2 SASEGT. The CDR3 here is CASSEGGRGYGYTF. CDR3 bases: TGTGCCAGCAGTGAAGGAGGCAGGGGCTATGGCTACACCTTC.

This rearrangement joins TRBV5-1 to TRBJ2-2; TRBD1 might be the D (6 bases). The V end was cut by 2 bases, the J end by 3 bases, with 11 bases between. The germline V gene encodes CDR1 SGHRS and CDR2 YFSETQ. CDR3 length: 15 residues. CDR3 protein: CASSFRGEDTGELFF. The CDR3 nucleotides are TGCGCCAGCAGCTTCAGGGGTGAGGACACCGGGGAGCTGTTTTTT.

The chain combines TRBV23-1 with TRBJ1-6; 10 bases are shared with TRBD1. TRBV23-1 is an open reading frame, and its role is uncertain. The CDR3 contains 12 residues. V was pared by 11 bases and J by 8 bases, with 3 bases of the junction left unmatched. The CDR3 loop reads CAGGQGDSPLHF. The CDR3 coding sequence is TGCGCCGGAGGACAGGGGGATTCACCCCTCCACTTT.

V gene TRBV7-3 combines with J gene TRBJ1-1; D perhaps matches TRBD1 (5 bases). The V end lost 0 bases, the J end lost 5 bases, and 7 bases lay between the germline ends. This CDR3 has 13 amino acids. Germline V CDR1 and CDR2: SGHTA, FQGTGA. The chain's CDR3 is CASSLTGETEAFF. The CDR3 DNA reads TGTGCCAGCAGCTTAACAGGGGAAACTGAAGCTTTCTTT.

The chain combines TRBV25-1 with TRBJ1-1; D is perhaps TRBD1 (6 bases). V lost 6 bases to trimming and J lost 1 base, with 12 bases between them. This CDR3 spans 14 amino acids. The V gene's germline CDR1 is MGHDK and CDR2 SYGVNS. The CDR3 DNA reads TGTGCCAGCAGCCGGGACACCTCGAACACTGAAGCTTTCTTT. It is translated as CASSRDTSNTEAFF.

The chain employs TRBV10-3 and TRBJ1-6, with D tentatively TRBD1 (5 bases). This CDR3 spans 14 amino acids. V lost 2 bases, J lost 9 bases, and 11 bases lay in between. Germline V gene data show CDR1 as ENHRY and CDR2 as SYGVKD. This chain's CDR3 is CAISEITQGSPLHF. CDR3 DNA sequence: TGTGCCATCAGTGAGATCACCCAGGGTTCACCCCTCCACTTT.

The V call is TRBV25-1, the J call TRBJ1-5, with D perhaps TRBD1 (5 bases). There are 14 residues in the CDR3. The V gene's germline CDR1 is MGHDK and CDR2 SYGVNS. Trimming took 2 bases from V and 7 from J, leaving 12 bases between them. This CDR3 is CASSEGADGQPQHF. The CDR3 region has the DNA TGTGCCAGCAGTGAAGGGGCCGACGGGCAGCCCCAGCATTTT. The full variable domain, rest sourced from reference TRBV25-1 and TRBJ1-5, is EADIYQTPRYLVIGTGKKITLECSQTMGHDKMYWYQQDPGMELHLIHYSYGVNSTEKGDLSSESTVSRIRTEHFPLTLESARPSHTSQYLCASSEGADGQPQHFGDGTRLSIL.

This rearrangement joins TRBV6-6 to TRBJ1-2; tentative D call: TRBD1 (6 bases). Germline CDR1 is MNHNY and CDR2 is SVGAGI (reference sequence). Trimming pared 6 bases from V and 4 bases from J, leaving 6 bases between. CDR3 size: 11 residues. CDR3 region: CASRDSYGYTF. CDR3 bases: TGTGCCAGCAGGGACAGCTATGGCTACACCTTC.

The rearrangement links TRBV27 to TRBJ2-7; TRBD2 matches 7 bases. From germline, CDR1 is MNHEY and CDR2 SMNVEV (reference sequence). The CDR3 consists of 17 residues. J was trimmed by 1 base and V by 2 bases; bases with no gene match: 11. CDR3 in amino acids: CASSLEWSGESSYEQYF. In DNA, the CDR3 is TGTGCCAGCAGTTTAGAATGGAGCGGGGAGTCTTCCTACGAGCAGTACTTC.

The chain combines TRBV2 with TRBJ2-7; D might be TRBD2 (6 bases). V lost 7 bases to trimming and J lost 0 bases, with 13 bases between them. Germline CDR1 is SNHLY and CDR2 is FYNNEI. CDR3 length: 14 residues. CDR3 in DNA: TGTGCCAGCAAGGTGGCGGACTACTCCTACGAGCAGTACTTC. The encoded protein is CASKVADYSYEQYF.

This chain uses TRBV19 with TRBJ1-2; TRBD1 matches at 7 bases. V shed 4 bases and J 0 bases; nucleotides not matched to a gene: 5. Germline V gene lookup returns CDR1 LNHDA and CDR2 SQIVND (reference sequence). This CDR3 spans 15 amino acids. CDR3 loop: CASSRQGIANYGYTF. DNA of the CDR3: TGTGCCAGTAGTAGACAGGGAATAGCTAACTATGGCTACACCTTC. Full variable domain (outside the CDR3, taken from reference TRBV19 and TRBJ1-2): DGGITQSPKYLFRKEGQNVTLSCEQNLNHDAMYWYRQDPGQGLRLIYYSQIVNDFQKGDIAEGYSVSREKKESFPLTVTSAQKNPTAFYLCASSRQGIANYGYTFGSGTRLTVV.

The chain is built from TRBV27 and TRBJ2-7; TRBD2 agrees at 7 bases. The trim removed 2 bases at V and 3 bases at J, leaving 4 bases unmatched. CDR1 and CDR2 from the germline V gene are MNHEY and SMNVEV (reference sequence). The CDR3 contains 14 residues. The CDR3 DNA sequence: TGTGCCAGCAGTTTAACGGGCGGGGGCTACGAGCAGTACTTC. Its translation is CASSLTGGGYEQYF.

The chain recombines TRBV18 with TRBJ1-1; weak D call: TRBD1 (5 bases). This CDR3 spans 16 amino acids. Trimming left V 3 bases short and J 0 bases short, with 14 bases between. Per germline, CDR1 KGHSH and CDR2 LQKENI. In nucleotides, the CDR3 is TGTGCCAGCTCACCCTATCAACAGGACATGAACACTGAAGCTTTCTTT. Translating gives CASSPYQQDMNTEAFF.

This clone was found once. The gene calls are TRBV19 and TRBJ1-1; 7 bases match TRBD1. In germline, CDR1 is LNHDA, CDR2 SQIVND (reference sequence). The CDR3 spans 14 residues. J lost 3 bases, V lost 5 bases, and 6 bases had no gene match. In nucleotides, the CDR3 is TGTGCCAGTAGTGAGGGGGCTGTGGACACTGAAGCTTTCTTT. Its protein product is CASSEGAVDTEAFF.

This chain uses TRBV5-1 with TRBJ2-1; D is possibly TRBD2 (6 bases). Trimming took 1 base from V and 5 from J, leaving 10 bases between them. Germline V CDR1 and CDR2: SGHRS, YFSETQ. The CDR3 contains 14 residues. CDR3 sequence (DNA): TGCGCCAGCAGCTTGACCCGACTAGACAATGAGCAGTTCTTC. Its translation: CASSLTRLDNEQFF.

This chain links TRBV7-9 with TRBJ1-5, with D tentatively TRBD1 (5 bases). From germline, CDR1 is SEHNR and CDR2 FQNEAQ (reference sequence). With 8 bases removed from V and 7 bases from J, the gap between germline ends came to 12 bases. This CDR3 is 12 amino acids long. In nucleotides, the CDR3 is TGTGCCAGCGGGCGGGGGGGACAGCCCCAGCATTTT. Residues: CASGRGGQPQHF.

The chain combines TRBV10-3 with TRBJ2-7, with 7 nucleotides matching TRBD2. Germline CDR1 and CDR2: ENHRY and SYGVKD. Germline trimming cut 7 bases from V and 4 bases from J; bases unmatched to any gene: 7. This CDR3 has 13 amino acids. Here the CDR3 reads CAIMGSGEYEQYF. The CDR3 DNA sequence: TGTGCCATCATGGGGAGCGGGGAGTACGAGCAGTACTTC.

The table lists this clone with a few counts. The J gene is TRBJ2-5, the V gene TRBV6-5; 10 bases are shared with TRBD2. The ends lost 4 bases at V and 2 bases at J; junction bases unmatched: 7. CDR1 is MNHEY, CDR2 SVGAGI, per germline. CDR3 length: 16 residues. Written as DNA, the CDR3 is TGTGCCAGCAGTTCGCTTAGCGGGAGGATACAAGAGACCCAGTACTTC. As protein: CASSSLSGRIQETQYF.

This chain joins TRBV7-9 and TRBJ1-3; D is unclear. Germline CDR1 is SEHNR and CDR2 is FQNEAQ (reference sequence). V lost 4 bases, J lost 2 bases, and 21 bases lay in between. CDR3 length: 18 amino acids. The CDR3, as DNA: TGTGCCAGCAGCTCGATCCCGACTATTGTGGGGACTGGAAACACCATATATTTT. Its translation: CASSSIPTIVGTGNTIYF.

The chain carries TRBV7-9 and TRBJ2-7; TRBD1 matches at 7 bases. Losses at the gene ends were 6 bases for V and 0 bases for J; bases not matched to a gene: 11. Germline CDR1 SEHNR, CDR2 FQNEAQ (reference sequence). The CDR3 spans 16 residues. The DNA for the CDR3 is TGTGCCAGCAGTGAGTGGACAGGACTGAGCTCCTACGAGCAGTACTTC. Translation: CASSEWTGLSSYEQYF.